A single sample is the source of the 13 T cell receptor beta chains below, sequenced in a study of T cell responses to AZD1222 COVID-19 vaccine. Some clones are missing from TCRdb's copy, which holds only in-frame ones; the method was immunoSEQ multiplex PCR. The sample shows approximately 100,000 clones, about 92% of them seen only once. Sequenced here: peripheral blood, sampled on day 0 of AZD1222 vaccination. The receptor source for this set is an adult in good health.

The chain couples TRBV19 to TRBJ1-5; D perhaps matches TRBD1 (6 bases). V was clipped by 5 bases and J by 0 bases, with 14 bases between them. Germline-derived CDR1 and CDR2 are LNHDA and SQIVND (reference sequence). CDR3 length equals 16 residues. The CDR3 loop is CASSVEGGRSNQPQHF. The CDR3, as DNA: TGTGCCAGTAGTGTGGAGGGGGGGCGTAGCAATCAGCCCCAGCATTTT.

The chain links TRBV7-2 to TRBJ1-5, with a weak D call TRBD1 (6 bases). Germline CDR1 SGHTA, CDR2 FQGNSA. The V gene lost 5 bases and the J gene lost 3 bases, with 11 bases spanning the gap. The CDR3 consists of 14 residues. CDR3 region: CASSRGQINQPQHF. In DNA, the CDR3 is TGTGCCAGCAGCCGCGGACAGATCAATCAGCCCCAGCATTTT.

This chain uses TRBV9 with TRBJ2-2, with 8 nucleotides matching TRBD1. This CDR3 spans 14 amino acids. Trimming cost V 5 bases and J 4 bases; bases outside gene matches: 4. CDR1 is SGDLS and CDR2 is YYNGEE in the germline V gene. The CDR3 spells CASRPTGVTGELFF. CDR3 DNA sequence: TGTGCCAGCAGGCCGACAGGGGTCACCGGGGAGCTGTTTTTT.

The chain uses TRBV7-7 and TRBJ1-1; no clear D. V lost 1 base and J 4 bases, leaving 7 bases between the germline ends. This CDR3 comprises 13 residues. CDR1 and CDR2 (germline): SSHAT, FNYEAQ (reference sequence). The CDR3 DNA sequence: TGTGCCAGCAGCTTAGATCGGTTCACTGAAGCTTTCTTT. Its protein is CASSLDRFTEAFF.

This clone was observed once. The genes are TRBV5-1 and TRBJ2-7; D is undetermined. Trimming shortened V by 0 bases and J by 4 bases, and 5 bases separated the two germline ends. CDR1 and CDR2 (germline): SGHRS, YFSETQ. This CDR3 comprises 12 residues. The CDR3 nucleotides are TGCGCCAGCAGCTTGGAACCTTACGAGCAGTACTTC. Amino acids: CASSLEPYEQYF.

The genes are TRBV28 and TRBJ2-3, with 7 bases aligning to TRBD2. Unmatched junction bases numbered 1, after V lost 2 bases and J lost 2 bases. In germline, CDR1 is MDHEN, CDR2 SYDVKM. This CDR3 contains 14 residues. DNA of the CDR3: TGTGCCAGCAGTTTAGCGGGAGCCACAGATACGCAGTATTTT. Translation gives CASSLAGATDTQYF.

The genes are TRBV5-5 and TRBJ1-2; TRBD1 is a possible D gene (6 bases). Per the germline V gene, CDR1 is SGHKS and CDR2 is YYEKEE (reference sequence). The CDR3 has 12 amino acids. V was cut by 3 bases and J by 5 bases, with 8 bases left in between. CDR3 loop: CASSYQGYGYTF. The DNA of the CDR3 is TGTGCCAGCAGCTATCAGGGGTATGGCTACACCTTC.

This rearrangement joins TRBV5-1 to TRBJ1-2, with TRBD1 matching 7 bases. The germline CDR1 and CDR2 sequences are SGHRS and YFSETQ. The CDR3 extends over 14 amino acids. V dropped 5 bases and J dropped 1; count of bases not matched to a gene: 5. CDR3 residues: CASRSTGNNYGYTF. Written as DNA, the CDR3 is TGCGCCAGCAGGTCGACAGGGAATAACTATGGCTACACCTTC.

This clone was found a few times. The rearrangement joins TRBV27 to TRBJ2-7; 8 bases are shared with TRBD2. In germline, CDR1 is MNHEY, CDR2 SMNVEV (reference sequence). This CDR3 is built from 15 residues. The V segment lost 7 bases and the J segment 3 bases; nucleotides outside the gene matches: 11. CDR3 in amino acids: CASKGLGAGDYEQYF. CDR3 DNA: TGTGCCAGCAAAGGACTCGGAGCGGGGGACTACGAGCAGTACTTC.

The chain recombines TRBV30 with TRBJ1-1; D is undetermined. Germline CDR1 reads GTSNPN; CDR2 reads SVGIG (reference sequence). The V and J ends lost 1 base and 4 bases respectively, with 10 bases between them. CDR3 length: 13 amino acids. The CDR3 spells CAWSGGVGTEAFF. The CDR3 DNA follows: TGTGCCTGGAGTGGCGGAGTAGGCACTGAAGCTTTCTTT. The full variable domain, rest sourced from reference TRBV30 and TRBJ1-1, is SQTIHQWPATLVQPVGSPLSLECTVEGTSNPNLYWYRQAAGRGLQLLFYSVGIGQISSEVPQNLSASRPQDRQFILSSKKLLLSDSGFYLCAWSGGVGTEAFFGQGTRLTVV.

The rearrangement links TRBV7-2 to TRBJ2-1; tentative D call: TRBD1 (6 bases). The germline CDR1 and CDR2 sequences are SGHTA and FQGNSA. V gave up 4 bases and J gave up 9 bases, with 13 bases separating them. The CDR3 runs 13 residues. In nucleotides, the CDR3 is TGTGCCAGCAGCTGGGGGACACCCACTGAGCAGTTCTTC. It codes for CASSWGTPTEQFF.

J is TRBJ2-6 and V is TRBV5-1; D uncertain. This CDR3 region has 14 residues. The V gene lost 0 bases and the J gene lost 3 bases, with 4 bases spanning the gap. The V gene's germline CDR1 is SGHRS and CDR2 YFSETQ. The CDR3 is CASSLAGGANVLTF. The CDR3 coding sequence is TGCGCCAGCAGCTTGGCCGGTGGGGCCAACGTCCTGACTTTC. The variable domain in full, with the rest retrieved from reference TRBV5-1 and TRBJ2-6, is KAGVTQTPRYLIKTRGQQVTLSCSPISGHRSVSWYQQTPGQGLQFLFEYFSETQRNKGNFPGRFSGRQFSNSRSEMNVSTLELGDSALYLCASSLAGGANVLTFGAGSRLTVL.

The genes are TRBV9 and TRBJ2-5; TRBD2 agrees at 10 bases. The V gene's germline CDR1 is SGDLS and CDR2 YYNGEE. The ends lost 4 bases at V and 4 bases at J; junction bases unmatched: 4. The CDR3 totals 14 residues. The CDR3 spells CASSPRTSGETQYF. In DNA form, the CDR3 reads TGTGCCAGCAGCCCACGGACTAGCGGAGAGACCCAGTACTTC.